This TCR beta chain came from a study of CD8 T cells in ankylosing spondylitis. Study-level points and caveats: Researchers reportedly found disease-linked clones significantly enriched in matched ankylosing spondylitis synovial fluid. Disease-linked clones bore a CD8+ phenotype and were relatively rare in peripheral blood.

As concerns this clonotype: Its antigen is as yet unknown. At one boundary the junction diverges from the germline segment, which might be a read error.

The CDR3 covers 19 residues. Construction of TCR beta libraries was performed using quantitative 5'-RACE with molecular barcodes. TCRdb reanalysed the 5' RACE reads using MiXCR and keeps one entry per CDR3 protein. The sample records 130,000 or so distinct CDR3 sequences, about 6.4% being singletons. This receptor was taken from a male donor with ankylosing spondylitis or in good health (not recorded which). Sequenced input: blood, either unsorted or a sorted T cell fraction (not recorded which). V is TRBV12-3 or TRBV12-4 and J is TRBJ2-1; 15 positions agree with TRBD2. The CDR3 sequence is CTSSPRTSGRARLNNEQFF. CDR3 bases: TGTACCAGCAGTCCCCGGACTAGCGGGAGGGCCAGGTTGAACAATGAGCAGTTCTTC.